These 28 T cell receptor beta chains originate from one sample sequenced in a study of T cells after posttransplantation cyclophosphamide (dated by TCRdb to 2016 to 2017). Library prep was done by the immunoSEQ multiplex PCR assay. Not all clones reach the TCRdb copy of this immuneACCESS table, which keeps in-frame sequences only. Checked studies attribute under half of the gap to unresolved V genes and leave the rest unexplained. For this sample the table gives approximately 10,000 clones, of which over 70% were detected only once. The ten largest clones take up over 3.5% of the sample. The control cohort consisted of roughly 10 patients who had myeloablative marrow transplants with methotrexate plus a calcineurin inhibitor and who were sampled 1 year after transplant. The material sequenced was PBMCs, taken roughly 370 days after allogeneic stem cell transplant with calcineurin inhibitor and methotrexate. These receptors originate from a young adult male patient who received an allogeneic stem cell transplant from an unrelated donor, was CMV-positive, and had acute GVHD only. Some T cells may originate with the graft donor following a transplant.

This chain connects TRBV25-1 to TRBJ2-7, with TRBD1 identical over 8 bases. Trimming removed 2 bases from V and 3 bases from J; junction bases left unmatched: 9. CDR3 size: 16 residues. CDR1 is MGHDK, CDR2 SYGVNS, per germline. This CDR3 reads CASSEQPGTGDYEQYF. DNA of the CDR3: TGTGCCAGCAGTGAACAACCCGGGACAGGAGACTACGAGCAGTACTTC.

The chain couples TRBV5-1 to TRBJ2-1; 7 bases are a match to TRBD1. The J segment lost 4 bases and the V segment lost 4 bases, leaving 5 bases of the junction unmatched. The CDR3 consists of 14 residues. Germline CDR1 reads SGHRS; CDR2 reads YFSETQ. The CDR3 sequence is CASSPGRGYNEQFF. The CDR3 nucleotides are TGCGCCAGCAGCCCCGGCAGGGGGTACAATGAGCAGTTCTTC.

V and J are TRBV9 and TRBJ2-7, with D perhaps matching TRBD2 (5 bases). Trimming stripped 0 bases from V and 2 bases from J, with 9 bases between. The CDR3 spans 14 residues. Germline loops: CDR1 SGDLS, CDR2 YYNGEE. CDR3 bases: TGTGCCAGCAGCGTAGCTATGGGAGCCTACGAGCAGTACTTC. This sequence encodes CASSVAMGAYEQYF. The whole variable domain, remainder taken from reference TRBV9 and TRBJ2-7, is DSGVTQTPKHLITATGQRVTLRCSPRSGDLSVYWYQQSLDQGLQFLIQYYNGEERAKGNILERFSAQQFPDLHSELNLSSLELGDSALYFCASSVAMGAYEQYFGPGTRLTVT.

The chain is built from TRBV7-2 and TRBJ2-5, with D possibly being TRBD2 (6 bases). Germline CDR1 reads SGHTA; CDR2 reads FQGNSA. Deletions cut 5 bases from V and 2 bases from J, with 15 bases between. The CDR3 loop spans 15 amino acids. The CDR3 reads CASSSQWGVQETQYF. DNA for the CDR3: TGTGCCAGCAGCAGCCAGTGGGGGGTACAAGAGACCCAGTACTTC.

The chain links TRBV19 to TRBJ2-5; 8 nucleotides align to TRBD2. The CDR3 spans 15 residues. The germline gives CDR1 LNHDA, CDR2 SQIVND (reference sequence). V lost 5 bases and J lost 3; bases outside the gene matches: 8. The CDR3 region has the DNA TGTGCCAGTAGTTCGGCAGCGGGGGCGAAAGAGACCCAGTACTTC. Translation gives CASSSAAGAKETQYF. The whole variable domain, filled in from reference TRBV19 and TRBJ2-5, reads DGGITQSPKYLFRKEGQNVTLSCEQNLNHDAMYWYRQDPGQGLRLIYYSQIVNDFQKGDIAEGYSVSREKKESFPLTVTSAQKNPTAFYLCASSSAAGAKETQYFGPGTRLLVL.

The rearrangement uses TRBV15 and TRBJ1-1; 7 bases line up with TRBD1. Germline trimming cut 2 bases from V and 4 bases from J; bases unmatched to any gene: 4. CDR3 length equals 14 residues. Germline assignment: CDR1 LNHNV and CDR2 YYDKDF (reference sequence). DNA for the CDR3: TGTGCCACCAGCAGACGACAGGGCCGCACTGAAGCTTTCTTT. It encodes CATSRRQGRTEAFF.

This chain links TRBV6-1 with TRBJ2-7, with 8 bases that match TRBD2. Germline V gives CDR1 MNHNS, CDR2 SASEGT. V lost 8 bases and J lost 4; bases outside the gene matches: 13. This CDR3 spans 15 amino acids. CDR3 sequence: CASPAGGPQDYEQYF. The CDR3 DNA sequence: TGTGCCAGCCCGGCGGGGGGACCCCAGGATTACGAGCAGTACTTC.

The rearrangement uses TRBV5-6 and TRBJ1-1; D unclear. The germline gives CDR1 SGHDT, CDR2 YYEEEE. Trimming took 5 bases from V and 0 from J, leaving 8 bases between them. The CDR3 runs 13 residues. The CDR3 bases are TGTGCCAGCAGATTAGAACTGAACACTGAAGCTTTCTTT. Protein sequence: CASRLELNTEAFF.

The chain employs TRBV28 and TRBJ2-7; TRBD2 might be the D (6 bases). Trimming took off 8 bases at V and 2 bases at J, with 19 bases between the two ends. This CDR3 spans 15 amino acids. Germline CDR1 and CDR2: MDHEN and SYDVKM. The CDR3 coding sequence is TGTGCCAGCGGTCATGGTGGGGGGATCACCTACGAGCAGTACTTC. As protein: CASGHGGGITYEQYF. The complete variable domain, with remaining parts taken from reference TRBV28 and TRBJ2-7, reads DVKVTQSSRYLVKRTGEKVFLECVQDMDHENMFWYRQDPGLGLRLIYFSYDVKMKEKGDIPEGYSVSREKKERFSLILESASTNQTSMYLCASGHGGGITYEQYFGPGTRLTVT.

The CDR3 here is CASSQRATWEQYF. The CDR3 bases are TGCGCCAGCAGCCAGCGAGCGACGTGGGAGCAGTACTTC. The rearrangement links TRBV4-1 to TRBJ2-7; unclear D gene. The CDR3 runs 13 residues. V lost 3 bases, J lost 7 bases, and 13 bases lay in between. Germline V CDR1 and CDR2: MGHRA, YSYEKL.

With respect to this clone: Other nucleotide sequences in the sample specify the same CDR3. V usage is TRBV6-6 and J usage is TRBJ1-2, with 8 bases lining up with TRBD1. Germline V gives CDR1 MNHNY, CDR2 SVGAGI (reference sequence). CDR3 length equals 13 residues. The V and J ends lost 3 bases and 7 bases, in that order; junction bases with no gene match: 4. The CDR3 protein is CASSYGQGFGYTF. For the CDR3, the DNA is TGTGCCAGCAGTTATGGACAGGGTTTTGGCTACACCTTC.

This sequence joins TRBV19 and TRBJ2-3; D not resolved. Deletions cut 9 bases from V and 0 bases from J, with 7 bases between. Germline loops: CDR1 LNHDA, CDR2 SQIVND (reference sequence). The length of the CDR3 is 12 residues. CDR3 coding DNA: TGTGCCAGCCCCCCTAGCACAGATACGCAGTATTTT. It encodes CASPPSTDTQYF.

This clone was observed a handful of times. V gene TRBV21-1 combines with J gene TRBJ2-2; TRBD2, the D gene given by the table, was not confirmed from the DNA. TRBV21-1 is a known pseudogene. There are 16 residues in the CDR3. The CDR3 DNA follows: TGTGCCAGCAGCGCAACTAGCGGGCCGAACACCGGGGAGCTGTTTTTT. This sequence encodes CASSATSGPNTGELFF.

V and J are TRBV19 and TRBJ2-7; possibly TRBD1 for D (5 bases). Germline V gene lookup returns CDR1 LNHDA and CDR2 SQIVND (reference sequence). Trimming removed 5 bases from V and 3 bases from J, with 20 bases in between. This CDR3 contains 16 residues. The CDR3 nucleotides read TGTGCCAGTAGTGCCCGGACACGACATCCCTTCTACGAGCAGTACTTC. This codes for CASSARTRHPFYEQYF.

The chain joins TRBV10-3 to TRBJ2-1; 7 nucleotides align to TRBD2. The ends lost 2 bases at V and 7 bases at J; junction bases unmatched: 11. The CDR3 has 16 amino acids. Germline CDR1 is ENHRY and CDR2 is SYGVKD. CDR3 in amino acids: CAISEAAGVVGNEQFF. The CDR3 DNA is TGTGCCATCAGTGAGGCTGCGGGAGTAGTAGGGAATGAGCAGTTCTTC.

The rearrangement uses TRBV5-4 and TRBJ2-6; weak D call: TRBD2 (6 bases). V shed 4 bases and J shed 0 bases, with 11 bases lying between them. The germline V gene has CDR1 SGHNT and CDR2 YYREEE (reference sequence). The CDR3 consists of 16 residues. CDR3 sequence reads: CASSGGWGSGANVLTF. In DNA form, the CDR3 reads TGTGCCAGCAGCGGGGGGTGGGGCTCTGGGGCCAACGTCCTGACTTTC.

This chain uses TRBV19 with TRBJ1-5, with 11 nucleotides matching TRBD1. Germline V gives CDR1 LNHDA, CDR2 SQIVND (reference sequence). CDR3 length: 19 amino acids. V trimming: 7 bases; J trimming: 3 bases; junction bases outside the gene matches: 17. CDR3: CASIPGTGGTRGNNQPQHF. In DNA, the CDR3 is TGTGCCAGTATCCCCGGGACAGGGGGTACCAGGGGAAACAATCAGCCCCAGCATTTT.

This chain uses TRBV6-1 with TRBJ1-1; D may be TRBD1 (6 bases). The CDR3 totals 14 residues. V was trimmed by 1 base and J by 8 bases, leaving 14 bases between them. Germline CDR1 and CDR2: MNHNS and SASEGT. The CDR3 reads CASSEVGGGSEAFF. CDR3 bases: TGTGCCAGCAGTGAAGTAGGGGGGGGCTCGGAAGCTTTCTTT.

The rearrangement links TRBV4-1 to TRBJ2-7, with unresolved D. Per germline, CDR1 MGHRA and CDR2 YSYEKL. V was shortened by 1 base and J by 2 bases, with 6 bases between the two germline ends. The CDR3 consists of 13 residues. CDR3 sequence (DNA): TGCGCCAGCAGCCAAGTGGGCCCCTACGAGCAGTACTTC. The encoded protein is CASSQVGPYEQYF.

This clone was detected once. The V and J genes are TRBV13 and TRBJ1-2; unclear D gene. The CDR3 extends over 14 amino acids. V lost 4 bases to trimming and J lost 6 bases, with 15 bases between them. Looked up from germline, CDR1 is PRHDT and CDR2 is FYEKMQ (reference sequence). The CDR3 coding sequence is TGTGCCAGCAGCTCTAGACTCCCCCTTGATGGCTACACCTTC. Encoded protein: CASSSRLPLDGYTF.

This clone showed up just once. The J gene is TRBJ2-3, the V gene TRBV6-1; 10 positions agree with TRBD2. This CDR3 region has 15 residues. V lost 6 bases and J lost 2; bases outside the gene matches: 5. The germline V gene has CDR1 MNHNS and CDR2 SASEGT. The CDR3 DNA follows: TGTGCCAGCAGACTCCTAGCGGGAGACACAGATACGCAGTATTTT. Its protein is CASRLLAGDTDTQYF.

The gene calls are TRBV30 and TRBJ1-1, with a tentative D call TRBD1 (6 bases). Looked up from germline, CDR1 is GTSNPN and CDR2 is SVGIG (reference sequence). The CDR3 covers 13 residues. Trimming took off 3 bases at V and 5 bases at J, with 13 bases between the two ends. The CDR3: CAWSENRATEAFF. The CDR3 DNA follows: TGTGCCTGGAGCGAAAACAGGGCAACTGAAGCTTTCTTT.

The J gene is TRBJ2-1, the V gene TRBV7-8, with 11 bases lining up with TRBD2. Germline lookup yields CDR1 SGHVS and CDR2 FQNEAQ. There are 16 residues in the CDR3. Trimming at V came to 1 base and at J to 3 bases, leaving 2 bases not matched to a gene. CDR3 loop: CASSLVGTSGYNEQFF. In nucleotides, the CDR3 is TGTGCCAGCAGCTTAGTAGGGACTAGCGGCTACAATGAGCAGTTCTTC. The full variable domain, with the rest looked up from reference TRBV7-8 and TRBJ2-1, is GAGVSQSPRYKVAKRGQDVALRCDPISGHVSLFWYQQALGQGPEFLTYFQNEAQLDKSGLPSDRFFAERPEGSVSTLKIQRTQQEDSAVYLCASSLVGTSGYNEQFFGPGTRLTVL.

The chain couples TRBV29-1 to TRBJ2-5, with D possibly matching TRBD1 (6 bases). Germline assignment: CDR1 SQVTM and CDR2 ANQGSEA. The V and J ends lost 8 bases and 2 bases respectively, with 18 bases between them. This CDR3 spans 14 amino acids. CDR3 DNA: TGCAGCCTTCGAGTAGGCACAGGGCAAGAGACCCAGTACTTC. It specifies CSLRVGTGQETQYF.

The chain uses TRBV19 and TRBJ2-1, with a weak D call TRBD1 (6 bases). Trimming pared 0 bases from V and 3 bases from J, leaving 15 bases between. Germline CDR1 reads LNHDA; CDR2 reads SQIVND (reference sequence). CDR3 length: 17 residues. CDR3 in amino acids: CASSIDQATGFYNEQFF. The CDR3 region has the DNA TGTGCCAGTAGTATAGATCAGGCGACAGGATTCTACAATGAGCAGTTCTTC. Together with reference TRBV19 and TRBJ2-1, the CDR3 gives the full variable domain: DGGITQSPKYLFRKEGQNVTLSCEQNLNHDAMYWYRQDPGQGLRLIYYSQIVNDFQKGDIAEGYSVSREKKESFPLTVTSAQKNPTAFYLCASSIDQATGFYNEQFFGPGTRLTVL.

The chain links TRBV5-1 to TRBJ2-2; 10 bases match TRBD2. This CDR3 has 17 amino acids. CDR1 and CDR2 (germline): SGHRS, YFSETQ. With V trimmed by 4 bases and J by 5 bases, 11 bases remained unmatched. In DNA, the CDR3 is TGCGCCAGCAGCCGCGGAACTTCTAGCGGGGGAACCGGGGAGCTGTTTTTT. Protein product: CASSRGTSSGGTGELFF.

The table lists this clone with a count of one. V and J are TRBV7-2 and TRBJ1-5; TRBD1 matches 8 bases. The CDR3 is 15 amino acids. Germline loops: CDR1 SGHTA, CDR2 FQGNSA. The trim removed 1 base at V and 5 bases at J, leaving 4 bases unmatched. The CDR3 loop reads CASSLGQGLYQPQHF. The DNA for the CDR3 is TGTGCCAGCAGCTTAGGACAGGGGTTGTATCAGCCCCAGCATTTT.

This clone was found a few times. The chain carries TRBV4-3 and TRBJ2-3; 9 bases map to TRBD2. The length of the CDR3 is 16 residues. The junction had 1 base not matched to a gene; V was cut back by 0 bases and J by 0 bases. Germline lookup yields CDR1 LGHNA and CDR2 YSLEER. The CDR3 is CASSQETSGSTDTQYF. As DNA, the CDR3 is TGCGCCAGCAGCCAAGAGACTAGCGGAAGCACAGATACGCAGTATTTT.